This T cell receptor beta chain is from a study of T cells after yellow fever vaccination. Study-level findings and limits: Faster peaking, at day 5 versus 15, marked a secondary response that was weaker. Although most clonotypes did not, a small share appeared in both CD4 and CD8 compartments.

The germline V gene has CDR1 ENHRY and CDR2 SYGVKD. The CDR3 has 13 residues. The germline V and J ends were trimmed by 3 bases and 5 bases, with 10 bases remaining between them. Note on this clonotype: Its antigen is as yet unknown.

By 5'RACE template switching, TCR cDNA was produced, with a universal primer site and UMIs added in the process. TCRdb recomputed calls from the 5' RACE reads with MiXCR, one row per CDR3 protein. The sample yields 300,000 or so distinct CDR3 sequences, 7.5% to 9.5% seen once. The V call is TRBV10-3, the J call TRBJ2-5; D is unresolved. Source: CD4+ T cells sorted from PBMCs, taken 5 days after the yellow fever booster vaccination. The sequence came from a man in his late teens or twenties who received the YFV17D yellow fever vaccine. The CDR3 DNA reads TGTGCCATCAGTGACTCCGGTTCCGAGACCCAGTACTTC. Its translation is CAISDSGSETQYF.